These 28 T cell receptor beta chains were all obtained from the same sample, sequenced in a study of cytomegalovirus exposure and HLA in healthy donors. The study ran its PCR with 60 Vbeta and 13 Jbeta primers. Clones were sequenced by immunoSEQ multiplex PCR, and TCRdb holds only the in-frame ones, with some missing. The sample lists about 190,000 clones, more than 60% occurring once. What was sequenced was PBMCs. The receptors derive from a woman aged 25 to 45 in good health and CMV-seropositive.

V gene TRBV5-1 combines with J gene TRBJ2-5; 7 positions match TRBD1. The J segment lost 5 bases and the V segment lost 4 bases, leaving 8 bases of the junction unmatched. The CDR3 is 14 amino acids. CDR1 and CDR2 (germline): SGHRS, YFSETQ. Written as DNA, the CDR3 is TGCGCCAGCAGCGTTACAGGGGCAGGGGAGACCCAGTACTTC. Protein: CASSVTGAGETQYF.

This chain links TRBV4-2 with TRBJ2-5, with TRBD1 matching over 10 bases. The trim removed 1 base at V and 1 base at J, leaving 6 bases unmatched. Per the germline V gene, CDR1 is LGHNA and CDR2 is YNFKEQ. The length of the CDR3 is 17 residues. CDR3 coding DNA: TGTGCCAGCAGCCAAGGGGGACAGGGGAGCGCCCAAGAGACCCAGTACTTC. It specifies CASSQGGQGSAQETQYF.

The chain carries TRBV2 and TRBJ1-6; D gene ambiguous. The CDR3 spans 13 residues. Germline loops: CDR1 SNHLY, CDR2 FYNNEI. Trimming took off 7 bases at V and 8 bases at J, with 12 bases between the two ends. CDR3 amino acids: CASKETQYSPLHF. The DNA of the CDR3 is TGTGCCAGCAAGGAGACTCAGTATTCACCCCTCCACTTT. The variable domain in full, with the rest retrieved from reference TRBV2 and TRBJ1-6, is EPEVTQTPSHQVTQMGQEVILRCVPISNHLYFYWYRQILGQKVEFLVSFYNNEISEKSEIFDDQFSVERPDGSNFTLKIRSTKLEDSAMYFCASKETQYSPLHFGNGTRLTVT.

V is TRBV27 and J is TRBJ2-7, with 12 bases identical to TRBD2. Germline V gene data show CDR1 as MNHEY and CDR2 as SMNVEV (reference sequence). Unmatched junction bases numbered 7, after V lost 0 bases and J lost 7 bases. This CDR3 has 16 residues. Here the CDR3 reads CASSLSSSGRAREQYF. In nucleotides, the CDR3 is TGTGCCAGCAGTTTATCTTCTAGCGGGAGGGCGCGTGAGCAGTACTTC.

The chain links TRBV4-2 to TRBJ2-5; 9 nucleotides match TRBD2. Looked up from germline, CDR1 is LGHNA and CDR2 is YNFKEQ. This CDR3 is 15 amino acids long. V was clipped by 7 bases and J by 5 bases; unmatched bases: 11. CDR3 DNA sequence: TGTGCCAGCAACCTCCTCCCGGGACTAGCCGAGACCCAGTACTTC. Protein product: CASNLLPGLAETQYF.

The table lists this clone with a few counts. The rearrangement joins TRBV2 to TRBJ2-3, with TRBD2 identical over 7 bases. This CDR3 has 14 residues. Germline CDR1 reads SNHLY; CDR2 reads FYNNEI. V lost 4 bases, J lost 11 bases, and 12 bases stayed unmatched. This CDR3 reads CASSVGTTLREQYF. As DNA, the CDR3 is TGTGCCAGCAGTGTTGGGACTACCCTTCGGGAGCAGTATTTT.

V usage is TRBV18 and J usage is TRBJ1-5; a weak D match, TRBD1 (5 bases). The CDR3 extends over 15 amino acids. The V and J ends lost 0 bases and 9 bases respectively, with 15 bases between them. CDR1 KGHSH and CDR2 LQKENI come from the germline V gene. The CDR3 DNA reads as TGTGCCAGCTCACCACCGGGCAGGGCACAAGGGCCCCAGCATTTT. Translated, it gives CASSPPGRAQGPQHF.

This chain links TRBV7-2 with TRBJ1-5, with D hard to call. The V gene's germline CDR1 is SGHTA and CDR2 FQGNSA. The CDR3 has 14 amino acids. V lost 1 base and J lost 4, with 8 bases in between. CDR3 residues: CASSLVVRNQPQHF. CDR3 in DNA: TGTGCCAGCAGCTTAGTAGTTCGGAATCAGCCCCAGCATTTT.

The J gene is TRBJ2-1, the V gene TRBV28; 8 nucleotides line up with TRBD2. Per the germline V gene, CDR1 is MDHEN and CDR2 is SYDVKM. This CDR3 region has 15 residues. The V segment lost 2 bases and the J segment 3 bases; nucleotides outside the gene matches: 3. This CDR3 is CASSLPGGDYNEQFF. DNA of the CDR3: TGTGCCAGCAGTTTACCGGGGGGGGACTACAATGAGCAGTTCTTC.

The rearrangement joins TRBV6-1 to TRBJ2-1; 7 nucleotides align to TRBD2. This CDR3 has 11 residues. V trimming: 8 bases; J trimming: 8 bases; junction bases outside the gene matches: 3. Germline V gene sequence: CDR1 MNHNS, CDR2 SASEGT. CDR3 DNA: TGTGCCAGCGGACTAGTCGATGAGCAGTTCTTC. Translation gives CASGLVDEQFF.

This clone has just a few counts. The chain has TRBV4-3 and TRBJ1-1, with D hard to call. The CDR3 length is 14 residues. CDR1 is LGHNA and CDR2 is YSLEER in the germline V gene. Between the trimmed V and J ends, which lost 3 bases and 5 bases, there was a span of 13 bases. The CDR3 nucleotides read TGCGCCAGCAGCCAGGGCTTAAGGATGACTGAAGCTTTCTTT. It yields the protein CASSQGLRMTEAFF.

The V call is TRBV28, the J call TRBJ2-7; D not certain. V shed 2 bases and J shed 6 bases, with 17 bases lying between them. CDR1 and CDR2 (germline): MDHEN, SYDVKM. The CDR3 is made up of 15 amino acids. This CDR3 is CASSLNPGSPSEQYF. DNA for the CDR3: TGTGCCAGCAGTTTAAACCCAGGCTCCCCCTCCGAGCAGTACTTC.

This chain joins TRBV7-9 and TRBJ1-2, with 8 bases that match TRBD1. Trimming removed 4 bases from V and 6 bases from J; junction bases left unmatched: 7. Germline values: CDR1 SEHNR, CDR2 FQNEAQ (reference sequence). This CDR3 region has 14 residues. As DNA, the CDR3 is TGTGCCAGCAGCTCCTGGACAGGGCGGAATGGCTACACCTTC. Its protein product is CASSSWTGRNGYTF.

This clone was observed a handful of times. This chain uses TRBV5-1 with TRBJ2-3, with TRBD2 matching 10 bases. Looked up from germline, CDR1 is SGHRS and CDR2 is YFSETQ. Trimming at V came to 4 bases and at J to 5 bases, leaving 4 bases not matched to a gene. The CDR3 totals 14 residues. The CDR3 nucleotides read TGCGCCAGCAGCCAAAGACTAGCGGGAGATACGCAGTATTTT. It translates to CASSQRLAGDTQYF.

The table lists this clone with a count of one. The chain carries TRBV7-9 and TRBJ1-4, with D perhaps TRBD1 (5 bases). The CDR3 is 19 amino acids. Trimming left V 4 bases short and J 0 bases short, with 21 bases between. Germline loops: CDR1 SEHNR, CDR2 FQNEAQ (reference sequence). The DNA for the CDR3 is TGTGCCAGCAGCTCGGGACTGCCGAATGTCCGGGCAACTAATGAAAAACTGTTTTTT. This translates into CASSSGLPNVRATNEKLFF.

This clone was detected only a few times. V usage is TRBV10-3 and J usage is TRBJ1-5; TRBD1 aligns across 7 bases. The length of the CDR3 is 13 residues. Germline loops: CDR1 ENHRY, CDR2 SYGVKD. With V trimmed by 6 bases and J by 7 bases, 6 bases remained unmatched. CDR3 amino acids: CAISSDRDQPQHF. In DNA form, the CDR3 reads TGTGCCATCAGCTCAGACAGGGACCAGCCCCAGCATTTT.

This clone was observed a handful of times. The V gene is TRBV5-1, the J gene TRBJ2-7; the match to TRBD1 covers 7 bases. Germline CDR1 SGHRS, CDR2 YFSETQ. J gave up 2 bases and V 9 bases, and 11 bases lay outside the gene matches. The CDR3 spans 14 residues. The CDR3 DNA reads TGCGCCACTTCCAGGGGGACGGTTCCCTACGAGCAGTACTTC. This gives the protein CATSRGTVPYEQYF.

This chain joins TRBV4-2 and TRBJ2-5; TRBD2 matches at 13 bases. In germline, CDR1 is LGHNA, CDR2 YNFKEQ. The V and J ends lost 0 bases and 5 bases, in that order; junction bases with no gene match: 3. This CDR3 comprises 16 residues. The CDR3 sequence: CASSQEGTSGEETQYF. The CDR3 DNA reads TGTGCCAGCAGCCAAGAGGGGACTAGCGGGGAGGAGACCCAGTACTTC.

The rearrangement joins TRBV7-3 to TRBJ1-6; D not certain. The CDR3 has 13 amino acids. Trimming took off 1 base at V and 7 bases at J, with 5 bases between the two ends. The V gene's germline CDR1 is SGHTA and CDR2 FQGTGA. Here the CDR3 DNA reads TGTGCCAGCAGCTTAATCCGGAATTCACCCCTCCACTTT. As protein: CASSLIRNSPLHF.

The J gene is TRBJ1-5, the V gene TRBV4-2; 11 bases match TRBD1. CDR1 is LGHNA and CDR2 is YNFKEQ in the germline V gene. V shed 4 bases and J 5 bases; nucleotides not matched to a gene: 4. The CDR3 spans 15 residues. The CDR3 DNA sequence: TGTGCCAGCAGCCTTTCGGGACAGGGGGATCAGCCCCAGCATTTT. Translated, it gives CASSLSGQGDQPQHF.

The chain carries TRBV7-9 and TRBJ1-2, with TRBD1 identical over 8 bases. J gave up 8 bases and V 2 bases, and 10 bases lay outside the gene matches. This CDR3 is built from 15 residues. Germline CDR1 and CDR2: SEHNR and FQNEAQ (reference sequence). In DNA, the CDR3 is TGTGCCAGCAGCTTATCCCTTCGCAGGGGGCTAGGCTACACCTTC. This encodes CASSLSLRRGLGYTF.

The gene calls are TRBV30 and TRBJ2-5; TRBD2 might be the D (5 bases). With the DNA end fitting TRBJ2-7 better, the J assignment may be wrong. Germline V gene lookup returns CDR1 GTSNPN and CDR2 SVGIG (reference sequence). The length of the CDR3 is 13 residues. The CDR3 DNA is TGTGCCTGGAGTCGGGGAAATTCCTACGAGCAGTACTTC. Translating it yields CAWSRGNSYEQYF.

This chain connects TRBV5-5 to TRBJ2-7, with a tentative D call TRBD2 (6 bases). This CDR3 region has 16 residues. V was cut by 2 bases and J by 2 bases, with 17 bases left in between. Germline CDR1 is SGHKS and CDR2 is YYEKEE (reference sequence). In nucleotides, the CDR3 is TGTGCCAGCAGCTTCTTCTCTCGCGGGAATACCTACGAGCAGTACTTC. Translation: CASSFFSRGNTYEQYF.

The chain employs TRBV11-2 and TRBJ2-2; TRBD1 agrees at 9 bases. This CDR3 region has 14 residues. V lost 4 bases to trimming and J lost 6 bases; unmatched junction nucleotides: 3. Germline loops: CDR1 SGHAT, CDR2 FQNNGV. This CDR3 reads CASSWDRVSGELFF. In DNA form, the CDR3 reads TGTGCCAGCAGCTGGGACAGGGTATCCGGGGAGCTGTTTTTT. Drawing the rest from reference TRBV11-2 and TRBJ2-2, the complete variable domain is EAGVAQSPRYKIIEKRQSVAFWCNPISGHATLYWYQQILGQGPKLLIQFQNNGVVDDSQLPKDRFSAERLKGVDSTLKIQPAKLEDSAVYLCASSWDRVSGELFFGEGSRLTVL.

This clone was observed a single time. Additional DNA sequences in this sample encode the identical CDR3. The rearrangement uses TRBV27 and TRBJ2-7, with no clear D. The CDR3 runs to 12 residues. Deletions cut 5 bases from V and 0 bases from J, with 5 bases between. The germline CDR1 and CDR2 sequences are MNHEY and SMNVEV (reference sequence). DNA of the CDR3: TGTGCCAGCAGTCCTAGCTCCTACGAGCAGTACTTC. This codes for CASSPSSYEQYF.

This clone was seen a single time. The chain recombines TRBV7-2 with TRBJ2-3, with 7 positions matching TRBD2. Germline CDR1 is SGHTA and CDR2 is FQGNSA. V gave up 4 bases and J gave up 2 bases; unmatched junction bases: 6. The CDR3 has 15 residues. CDR3 loop: CASSSSGRTTDTQYF. The CDR3 DNA is TGTGCCAGCAGCTCATCCGGGAGGACCACAGATACGCAGTATTTT.

The chain uses TRBV7-8 and TRBJ2-7; D may be TRBD2 (6 bases). The V end was cut by 5 bases, the J end by 3 bases, with 26 bases between. The length of the CDR3 is 18 residues. Germline lookup yields CDR1 SGHVS and CDR2 FQNEAQ. As DNA, the CDR3 is TGTGCCAGCAGCCGAAGTTCCACGGCTGGCGGGACTGACTACGAGCAGTACTTC. Its protein product is CASSRSSTAGGTDYEQYF. The full variable domain, with the rest looked up from reference TRBV7-8 and TRBJ2-7, is GAGVSQSPRYKVAKRGQDVALRCDPISGHVSLFWYQQALGQGPEFLTYFQNEAQLDKSGLPSDRFFAERPEGSVSTLKIQRTQQEDSAVYLCASSRSSTAGGTDYEQYFGPGTRLTVT.

V gene TRBV27 combines with J gene TRBJ2-7; 8 bases are a match to TRBD1. The trim removed 8 bases at V and 3 bases at J, leaving 6 bases unmatched. This CDR3 is 13 amino acids long. Germline values: CDR1 MNHEY, CDR2 SMNVEV (reference sequence). The CDR3 loop is CASGTGPSYEQYF. In nucleotides, the CDR3 is TGTGCCAGCGGGACAGGACCGAGCTACGAGCAGTACTTC.